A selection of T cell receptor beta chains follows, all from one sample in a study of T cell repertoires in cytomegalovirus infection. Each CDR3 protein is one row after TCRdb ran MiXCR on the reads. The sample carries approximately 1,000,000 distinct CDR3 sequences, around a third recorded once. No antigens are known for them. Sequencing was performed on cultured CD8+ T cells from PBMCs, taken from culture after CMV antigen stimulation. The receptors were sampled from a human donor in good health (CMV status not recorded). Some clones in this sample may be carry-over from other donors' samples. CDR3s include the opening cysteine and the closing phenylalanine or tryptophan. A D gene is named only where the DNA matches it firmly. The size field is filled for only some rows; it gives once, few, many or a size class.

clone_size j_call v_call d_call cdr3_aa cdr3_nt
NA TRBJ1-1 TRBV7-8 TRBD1 CASSHGTAMNTEAFF TGTGCCAGCAGCCACGGGACAGCCATGAACACTGAAGCTTTCTTT
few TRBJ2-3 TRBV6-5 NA CASSLILADTQYF TGTGCCAGCAGTTTAATACTAGCAGATACGCAGTATTTT
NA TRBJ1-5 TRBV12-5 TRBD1 CASGRGLGNQPQRF TGTGCTAGTGGTAGGGGGCTCGGCAATCAGCCCCAGCGTTTT
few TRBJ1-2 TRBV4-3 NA CASSQEVGENYGYTF TGCGCCAGCAGCCAAGAGGTAGGAGAGAACTATGGCTACACCTTC
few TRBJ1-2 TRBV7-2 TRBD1 CASSFFQPGQGGYGYTF TGTGCCAGCAGCTTTTTCCAACCGGGACAGGGTGGCTATGGCTACACCTTC
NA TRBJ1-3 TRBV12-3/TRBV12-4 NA CASSPLGGLGDTIYF TGTGCCAGCAGTCCTCTGGGGGGGCTCGGAGACACCATATATTTT
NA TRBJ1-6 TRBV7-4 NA CASSLNRVAGSPLHF TGTGCCAGCAGCTTAAACAGGGTCGCGGGTTCACCCCTCCACTTT
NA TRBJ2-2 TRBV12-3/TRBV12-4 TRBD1 CASSWTGTRTGELFF TGTGCCAGCAGTTGGACAGGGACTCGCACCGGGGAGCTGTTTTTT
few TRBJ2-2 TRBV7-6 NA CASSLLSDTGELFF TGTGCCAGCAGCTTATTGAGCGACACCGGGGAGCTGTTTTTT
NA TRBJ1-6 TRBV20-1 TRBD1 CSATGDREPYNSPLHF TGCAGTGCTACAGGAGACAGGGAACCCTATAATTCACCCCTCCACTTT
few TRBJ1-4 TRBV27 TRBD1 CASGLGPGQGHEKLFF TGTGCCAGCGGGCTGGGACCGGGACAGGGTCATGAAAAACTGTTTTTT
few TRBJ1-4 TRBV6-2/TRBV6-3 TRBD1 CASSYGDRGENEKLFF TGTGCCAGCAGTTACGGGGACAGGGGCGAGAATGAAAAACTGTTTTTT
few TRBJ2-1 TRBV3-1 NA CASSQDLGPSLYNEQFF TGTGCCAGCAGCCAAGATCTGGGCCCCAGTCTCTACAATGAGCAGTTCTTC
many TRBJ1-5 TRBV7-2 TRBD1 CASSLSARGPEVGNQPQHF TGTGCCAGCAGCTTATCTGCCAGGGGGCCAGAGGTGGGCAATCAGCCCCAGCATTTT
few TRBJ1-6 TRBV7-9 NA CASSPSGENSPLHF TGTGCCAGCAGCCCGAGCGGGGAGAATTCACCCCTCCACTTT
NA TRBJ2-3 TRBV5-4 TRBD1 CASSSPRDRRTDTQYF TGTGCCAGCAGCTCGCCCCGGGACAGACGCACAGATACGCAGTATTTT
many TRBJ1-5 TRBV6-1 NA CASSELTQERQPQHF TGTGCCAGCAGTGAGTTGACTCAAGAACGTCAGCCCCAGCATTTT
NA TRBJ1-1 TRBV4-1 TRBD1 CASSQADRVTEAFF TGCGCCAGCAGCCAAGCGGACAGGGTCACTGAAGCTTTCTTT
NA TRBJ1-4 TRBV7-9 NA CASSFPKEKLFF TGTGCCAGCAGCTTCCCCAAGGAAAAACTGTTTTTT
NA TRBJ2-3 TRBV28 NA CASSSDTNTDTQYF TGTGCCAGCAGTTCTGACACCAACACAGATACGCAGTATTTT
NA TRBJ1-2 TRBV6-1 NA CASSEALRRESGYTF TGTGCCAGCAGTGAAGCGCTTCGCAGGGAAAGTGGCTACACCTTC
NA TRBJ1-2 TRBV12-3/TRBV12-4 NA CASIVTGAGGYTF TGTGCCAGCATAGTTACGGGGGCGGGAGGCTACACCTTC
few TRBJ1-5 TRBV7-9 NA CASSSGDGNQPQHF TGTGCCAGCAGCTCCGGGGACGGCAATCAGCCCCAGCATTTT
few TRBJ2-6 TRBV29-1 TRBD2 CSVELAGVGSSGANVLTF TGCAGCGTTGAATTAGCGGGGGTGGGTTCCTCTGGGGCCAACGTCCTGACTTTC